Below, one TCR beta chain is given with its context. Antigen unknown. The data belong to a study of T cell responses to AZD1222 COVID-19 vaccine. Germline-derived CDR1 and CDR2 are LGHNA and YNFKEQ. The CDR3 has 16 amino acids. The V and J ends lost 0 bases and 3 bases, in that order; junction bases with no gene match: 5. Broader study findings: Repertoire sampling happened only post peak T cell response. Mostly white British, mostly female donors; authors suggested clonal diversity may be underestimated. It was only a handful of AZD1222 recipients who were seropositive at baseline.

TCRdb keeps only in-frame clones here, not all; method: immunoSEQ multiplex PCR. The sample yields about 180,000 clones, around nine tenths seen once. This receptor was identified in an adult in good health. The chain is built from TRBV4-2 and TRBJ1-2, with TRBD1 matching 9 bases. This sample comprised peripheral blood, obtained on day 0 of AZD1222 vaccination. The CDR3 sequence: CASSQDWGQGDYGYTF. The CDR3 coding sequence is TGTGCCAGCAGCCAAGATTGGGGACAGGGTGACTATGGCTACACCTTC.